The present T cell receptor (beta chain) was sequenced within a study of glioma-infiltrating T cells (TCRdb year 2016). At the level of the whole study: Low-grade gliomas were WHO grade II oligodendrogliomas or astrocytomas, and glioblastomas were WHO grade IV tumors sampled at initial rather than recurrent diagnosis. Before surgery, glioma patients were given dexamethasone for six or fewer days. The sequencing target for blood libraries was roughly 4- to 10-fold coverage of roughly 1 million peripheral T cells. The study sequenced TCR alpha- and beta-chain repertoires from glioma tissue, from non-neoplastic brain tissue and from matched peripheral blood mononuclear cells. Each tissue-infiltrating repertoire was compared with the same patient's peripheral blood repertoire to measure divergence between tissue and blood T-cell populations. The paired cohort was made up of three low-grade glioma patients, about 8 primary glioblastoma patients and three non-glioma patients who contributed non-neoplastic brain tissue.

This clonotype was picked up many times. Its antigen specificity is not known. Nothing much larger sits one base from this clone, and base qualities are not available. The iRepertoire nested amplicon-rescue multiplex PCR (arm-PCR) platform was used to amplify TCR alpha and beta CDR3 regions from RNA. The input for one-step reverse transcription and amplification was 100-400 ng of either tissue mRNA or PBMC total RNA. After bead purification, a secondary multiplex PCR added Illumina adapters, and libraries were gel-purified between 200 and 400 bp. The libraries contained internal 6-nucleotide barcodes that were used for demultiplexing. Libraries were sequenced on an Illumina MiSeq with 2x220 or 2x250 nucleotide paired-end reads. Under the source paper's analysis protocol: Paired reads were merged with FLASH 1.2.11 and aligned to the GRCh37 human genome with BWA-MEM before extracting TRA and TRB reads. For V and J assignment, an IMGT-derived reference of cassette sequences and CDR3 motifs that included pseudogenes was used. Reads were translated in three frames, and productive CDR3s were defined by a C…FGXG motif without stop codons. Clonotypes were defined as unique combinations of V-J cassette pair and CDR3 amino acid sequence. Hamming distance filtering was applied to reads, with thresholds set by the sequence error rate of each sample in mapped regions. TCRdb applied fastp at Q25 and MiXCR to the public reads, then kept only in-frame beta chains. Each entry is one CDR3 protein sequence, shown with its most common DNA and genes. Here the V and J calls rest on TCRdb's processing, not on the authors' analysis. The sample contains a few hundred thousand distinct CDR3 sequences, approximately 42% of them found a single time. About 11% of the sample is in the top ten clones.

CDR1 and CDR2 (DFQATT, SNEGSKA) derive from the germline V gene (reference sequence). At the junction V is shortened by 0 bases and J by 1 base, with 7 bases in between. CDR3 length: 14 amino acids, cysteine to phenylalanine. Only CDR3 DNA is held: 42 bases, read in frame from base 1. Immediately after resection, surgical brain or tumor specimens were cryofrozen in liquid nitrogen, and peripheral blood cells were collected at the same time. Overall study results and their limits: Patients with low tissue-blood divergence were marked by a signature set of shared blood CDR3 motifs, and that set was depleted in highly divergent patients. The group comparisons were based on small numbers of patients: three non-neoplastic, three low-grade glioma and roughly eight glioblastoma patients. Very few CDR3 sequences were found to be shared between tissue and blood, and this scarcity was attributed to high CDR3 diversity and limited sampling. VJ-independent divergence between tissue and blood was found to be below expectation in non-neoplastic patients but above expectation in all gliomas, particularly low-grade gliomas.

This clonotype was sampled from a human donor with low-grade glioma or glioblastoma, undergoing nonglioma brain surgery, or in good health (not recorded which). The chain is assembled from TRBV20-1 and TRBJ1-3; there is no confident call for the D gene. The specimen was glioma tissue, nonneoplastic brain tissue, or PBMCs (not recorded which). Here the CDR3 is given as CSARDPSSGNTIYF. The DNA is as follows: TGCAGTGCTAGAGATCCGAGTTCTGGAAACACCATATATTTT.